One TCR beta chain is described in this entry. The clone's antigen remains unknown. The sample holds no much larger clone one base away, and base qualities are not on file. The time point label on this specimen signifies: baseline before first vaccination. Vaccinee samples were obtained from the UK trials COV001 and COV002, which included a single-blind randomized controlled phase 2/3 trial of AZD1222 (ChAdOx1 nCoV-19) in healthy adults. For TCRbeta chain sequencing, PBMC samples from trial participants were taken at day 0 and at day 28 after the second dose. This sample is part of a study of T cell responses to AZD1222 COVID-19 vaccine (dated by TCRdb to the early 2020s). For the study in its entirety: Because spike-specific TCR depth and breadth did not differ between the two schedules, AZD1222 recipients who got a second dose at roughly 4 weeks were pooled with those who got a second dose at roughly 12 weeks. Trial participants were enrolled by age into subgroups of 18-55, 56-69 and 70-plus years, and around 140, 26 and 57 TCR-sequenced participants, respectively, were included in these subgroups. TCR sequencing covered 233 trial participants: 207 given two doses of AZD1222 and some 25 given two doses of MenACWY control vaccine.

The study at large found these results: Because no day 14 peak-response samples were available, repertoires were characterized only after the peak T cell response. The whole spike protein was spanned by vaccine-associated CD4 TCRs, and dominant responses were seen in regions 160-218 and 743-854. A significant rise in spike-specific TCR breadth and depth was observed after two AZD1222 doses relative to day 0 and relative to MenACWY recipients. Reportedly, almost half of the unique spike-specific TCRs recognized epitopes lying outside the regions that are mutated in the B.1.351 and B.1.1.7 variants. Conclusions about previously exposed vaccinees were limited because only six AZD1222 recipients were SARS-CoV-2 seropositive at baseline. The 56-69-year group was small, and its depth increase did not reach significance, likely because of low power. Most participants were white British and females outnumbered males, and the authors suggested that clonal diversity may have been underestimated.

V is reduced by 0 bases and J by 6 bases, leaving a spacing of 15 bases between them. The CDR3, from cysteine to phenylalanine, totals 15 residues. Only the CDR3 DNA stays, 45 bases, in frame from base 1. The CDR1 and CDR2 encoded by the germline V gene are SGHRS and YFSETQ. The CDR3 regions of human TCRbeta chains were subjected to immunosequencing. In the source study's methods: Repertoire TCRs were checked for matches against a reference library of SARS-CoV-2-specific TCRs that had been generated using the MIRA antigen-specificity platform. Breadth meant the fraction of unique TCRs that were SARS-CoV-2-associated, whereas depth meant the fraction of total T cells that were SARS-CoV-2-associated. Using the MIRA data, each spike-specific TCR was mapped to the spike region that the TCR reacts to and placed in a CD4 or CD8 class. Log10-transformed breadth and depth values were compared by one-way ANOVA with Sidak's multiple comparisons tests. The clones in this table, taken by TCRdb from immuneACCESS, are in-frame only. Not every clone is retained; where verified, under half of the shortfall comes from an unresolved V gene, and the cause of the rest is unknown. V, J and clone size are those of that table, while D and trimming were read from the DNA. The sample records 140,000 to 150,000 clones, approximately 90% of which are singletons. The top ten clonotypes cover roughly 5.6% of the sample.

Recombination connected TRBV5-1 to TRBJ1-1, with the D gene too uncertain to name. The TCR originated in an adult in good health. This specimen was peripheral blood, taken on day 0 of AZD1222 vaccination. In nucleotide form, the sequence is TGCGCCAGCAGCTTGGAACAGCGCGGTTGGGCTGAAGCTTTCTTT. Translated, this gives CASSLEQRGWAEAFF. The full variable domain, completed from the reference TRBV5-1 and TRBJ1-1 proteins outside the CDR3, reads KAGVTQTPRYLIKTRGQQVTLSCSPISGHRSVSWYQQTPGQGLQFLFEYFSETQRNKGNFPGRFSGRQFSNSRSEMNVSTLELGDSALYLCASSLEQRGWAEAFFGQGTRLTVV.